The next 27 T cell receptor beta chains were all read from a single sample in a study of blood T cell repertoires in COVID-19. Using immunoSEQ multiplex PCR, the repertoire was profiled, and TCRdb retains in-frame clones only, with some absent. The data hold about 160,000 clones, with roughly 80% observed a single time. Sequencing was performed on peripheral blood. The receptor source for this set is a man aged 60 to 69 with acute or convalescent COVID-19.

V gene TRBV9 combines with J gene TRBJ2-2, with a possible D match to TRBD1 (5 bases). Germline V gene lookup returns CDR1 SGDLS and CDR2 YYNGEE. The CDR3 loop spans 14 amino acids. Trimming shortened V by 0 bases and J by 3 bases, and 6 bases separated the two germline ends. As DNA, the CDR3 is TGTGCCAGCAGCGTAGCAGGGTACACCGGGGAGCTGTTTTTT. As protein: CASSVAGYTGELFF.

The CDR3 region is CASSYGRVGTEAFF. The CDR3 DNA is TGTGCCAGCAGTTACGGCAGGGTAGGAACTGAAGCTTTCTTT. V is TRBV6-5 and J is TRBJ1-1; weak D call: TRBD1 (5 bases). The CDR3 spans 14 residues. CDR1 is MNHEY, CDR2 SVGAGI, per germline. Trimming took off 2 bases at V and 5 bases at J, with 12 bases between the two ends.

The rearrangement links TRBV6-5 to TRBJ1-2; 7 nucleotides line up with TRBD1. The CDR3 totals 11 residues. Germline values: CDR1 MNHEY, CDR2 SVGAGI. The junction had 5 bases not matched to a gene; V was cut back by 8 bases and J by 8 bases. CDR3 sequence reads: CASGTGVGYTF. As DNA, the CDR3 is TGTGCCAGCGGAACAGGGGTGGGCTACACCTTC.

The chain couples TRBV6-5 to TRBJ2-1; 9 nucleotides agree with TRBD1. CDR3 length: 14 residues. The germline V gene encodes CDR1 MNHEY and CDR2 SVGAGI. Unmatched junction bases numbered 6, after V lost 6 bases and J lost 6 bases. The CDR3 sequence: CASSYGTGTNEQFF. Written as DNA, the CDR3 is TGTGCCAGCAGCTACGGGACAGGGACCAATGAGCAGTTCTTC.

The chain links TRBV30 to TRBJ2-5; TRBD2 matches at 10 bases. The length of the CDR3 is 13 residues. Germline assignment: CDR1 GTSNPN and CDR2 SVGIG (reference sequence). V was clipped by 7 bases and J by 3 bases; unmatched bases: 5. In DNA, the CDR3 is TGTGCCTCAAGGACTAGCGGAAAAGAGACCCAGTACTTC. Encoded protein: CASRTSGKETQYF. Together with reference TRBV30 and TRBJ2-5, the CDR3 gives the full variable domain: SQTIHQWPATLVQPVGSPLSLECTVEGTSNPNLYWYRQAAGRGLQLLFYSVGIGQISSEVPQNLSASRPQDRQFILSSKKLLLSDSGFYLCASRTSGKETQYFGPGTRLLVL.

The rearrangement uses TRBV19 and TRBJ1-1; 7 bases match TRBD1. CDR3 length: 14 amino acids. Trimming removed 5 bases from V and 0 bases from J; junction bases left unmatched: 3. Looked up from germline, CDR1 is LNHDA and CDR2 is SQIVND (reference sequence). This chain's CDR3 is CASSQTGLNTEAFF. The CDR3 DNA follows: TGTGCCAGTAGTCAGACAGGGCTGAACACTGAAGCTTTCTTT.

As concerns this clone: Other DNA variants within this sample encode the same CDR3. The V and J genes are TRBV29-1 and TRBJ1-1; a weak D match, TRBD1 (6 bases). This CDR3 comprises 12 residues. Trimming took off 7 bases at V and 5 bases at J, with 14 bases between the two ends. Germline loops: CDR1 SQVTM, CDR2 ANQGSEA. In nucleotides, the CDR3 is TGCAGCGCCGGGCAGGGGCGAACTGAAGCTTTCTTT. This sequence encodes CSAGQGRTEAFF.

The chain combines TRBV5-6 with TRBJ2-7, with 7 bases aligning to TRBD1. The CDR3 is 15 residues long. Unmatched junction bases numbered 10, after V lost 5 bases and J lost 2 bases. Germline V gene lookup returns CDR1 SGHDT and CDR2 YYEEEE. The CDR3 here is CASSYPGTVAYEQYF. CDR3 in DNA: TGTGCCAGCAGTTATCCCGGGACAGTAGCCTACGAGCAGTACTTC.

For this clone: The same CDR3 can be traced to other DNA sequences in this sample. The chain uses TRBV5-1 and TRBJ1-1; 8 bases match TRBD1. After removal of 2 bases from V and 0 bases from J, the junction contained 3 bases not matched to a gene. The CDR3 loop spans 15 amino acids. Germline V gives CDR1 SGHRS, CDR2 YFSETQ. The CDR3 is CASSLGTGLNTEAFF. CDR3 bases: TGCGCCAGCAGCTTAGGGACAGGTTTGAACACTGAAGCTTTCTTT.

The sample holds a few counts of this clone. CDR3 nucleotide sequence: TGTGCCAGCATCGGGCCTGGGGCTAGCAATCAGCCCCAGCATTTT. It encodes CASIGPGASNQPQHF. The chain employs TRBV7-3 and TRBJ1-5, with TRBD1 as a possible D gene (5 bases). This CDR3 is 15 amino acids long. The germline V gene encodes CDR1 SGHTA and CDR2 FQGTGA. The germline V and J ends were trimmed by 7 bases and 0 bases, with 13 bases remaining between them.

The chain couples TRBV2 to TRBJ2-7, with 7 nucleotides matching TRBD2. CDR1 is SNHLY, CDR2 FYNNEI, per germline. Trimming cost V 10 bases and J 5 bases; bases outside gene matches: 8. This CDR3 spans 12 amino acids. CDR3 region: CATLGGGDEQYF. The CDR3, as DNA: TGTGCCACTCTTGGGGGAGGGGACGAGCAGTACTTC. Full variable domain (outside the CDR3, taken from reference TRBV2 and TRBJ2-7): EPEVTQTPSHQVTQMGQEVILRCVPISNHLYFYWYRQILGQKVEFLVSFYNNEISEKSEIFDDQFSVERPDGSNFTLKIRSTKLEDSAMYFCATLGGGDEQYFGPGTRLTVT.

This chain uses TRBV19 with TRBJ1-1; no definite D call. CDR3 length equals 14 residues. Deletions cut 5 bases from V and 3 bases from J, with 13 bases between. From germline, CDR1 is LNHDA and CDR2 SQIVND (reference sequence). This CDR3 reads CASSSSDYYTEAFF. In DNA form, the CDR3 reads TGTGCCAGTAGTTCCTCTGACTATTACACTGAAGCTTTCTTT.

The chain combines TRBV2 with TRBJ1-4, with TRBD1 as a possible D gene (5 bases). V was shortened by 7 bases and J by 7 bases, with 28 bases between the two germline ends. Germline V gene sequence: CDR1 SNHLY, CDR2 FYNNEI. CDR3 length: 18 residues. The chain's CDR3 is CASTLRQYSVAEGEKLFF. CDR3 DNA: TGTGCCAGCACCCTTAGACAGTACTCGGTCGCGGAGGGTGAAAAACTGTTTTTT. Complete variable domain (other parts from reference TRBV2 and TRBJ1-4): EPEVTQTPSHQVTQMGQEVILRCVPISNHLYFYWYRQILGQKVEFLVSFYNNEISEKSEIFDDQFSVERPDGSNFTLKIRSTKLEDSAMYFCASTLRQYSVAEGEKLFFGSGTQLSVL.

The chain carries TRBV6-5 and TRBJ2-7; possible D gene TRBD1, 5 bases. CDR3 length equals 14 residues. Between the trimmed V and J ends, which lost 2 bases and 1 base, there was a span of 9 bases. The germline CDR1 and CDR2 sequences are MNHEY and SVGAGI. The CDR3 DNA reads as TGTGCCAGCAGTTACGGCAGGGCGTCCTACGAGCAGTACTTC. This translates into CASSYGRASYEQYF.

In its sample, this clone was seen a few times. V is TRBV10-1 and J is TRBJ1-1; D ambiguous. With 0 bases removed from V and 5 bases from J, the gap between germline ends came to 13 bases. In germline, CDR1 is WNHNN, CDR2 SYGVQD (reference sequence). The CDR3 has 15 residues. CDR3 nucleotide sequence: TGCGCCAGCAGTGAGTCTCCGACCCCCGGGACTGAAGCTTTCTTT. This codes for CASSESPTPGTEAFF.

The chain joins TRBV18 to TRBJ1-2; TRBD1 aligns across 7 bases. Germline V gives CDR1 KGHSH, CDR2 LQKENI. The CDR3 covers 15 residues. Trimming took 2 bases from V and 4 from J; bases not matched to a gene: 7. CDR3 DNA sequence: TGTGCCAGCTCACCAAGGACAGGAAGAACCTATGGCTACACCTTC. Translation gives CASSPRTGRTYGYTF.

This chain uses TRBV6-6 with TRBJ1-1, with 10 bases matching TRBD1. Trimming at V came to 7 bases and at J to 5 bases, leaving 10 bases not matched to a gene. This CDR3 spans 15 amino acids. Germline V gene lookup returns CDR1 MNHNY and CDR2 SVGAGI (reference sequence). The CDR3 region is CASNPTGGEGTEAFF. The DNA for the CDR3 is TGTGCCAGCAACCCGACAGGGGGCGAAGGGACTGAAGCTTTCTTT.

CDR3 sequence reads: CASSLVRGLNRDEQFF. The CDR3, as DNA: TGTGCCAGCAGCTTAGTCAGAGGCCTCAACCGGGATGAGCAGTTCTTC. This chain uses TRBV7-2 with TRBJ2-1; D is undetermined. Looked up from germline, CDR1 is SGHTA and CDR2 is FQGNSA. V lost 1 base to trimming and J lost 8 bases, with 18 bases between them. The CDR3 spans 16 residues.

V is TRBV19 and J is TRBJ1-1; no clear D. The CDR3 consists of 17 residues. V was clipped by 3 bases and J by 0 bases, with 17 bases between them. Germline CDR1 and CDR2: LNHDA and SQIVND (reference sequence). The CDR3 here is CASSINGGHLLNTEAFF. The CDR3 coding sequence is TGTGCCAGTAGTATTAATGGAGGCCACCTCTTGAACACTGAAGCTTTCTTT. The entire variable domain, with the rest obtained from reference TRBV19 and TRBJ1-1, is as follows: DGGITQSPKYLFRKEGQNVTLSCEQNLNHDAMYWYRQDPGQGLRLIYYSQIVNDFQKGDIAEGYSVSREKKESFPLTVTSAQKNPTAFYLCASSINGGHLLNTEAFFGQGTRLTVV.

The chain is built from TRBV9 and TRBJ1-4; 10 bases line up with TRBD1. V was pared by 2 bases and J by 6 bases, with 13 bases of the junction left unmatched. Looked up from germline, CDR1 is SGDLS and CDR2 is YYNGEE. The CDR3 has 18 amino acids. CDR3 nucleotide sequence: TGTGCCAGCAGCGTTACACTCGGGACAGGGGAGGAAGATGAAAAACTGTTTTTT. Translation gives CASSVTLGTGEEDEKLFF.

In DNA form, the CDR3 reads TGTGCCAGCAAACTCCGGCCGGGGGGGAGCACAGATACGCAGTATTTT. Residues: CASKLRPGGSTDTQYF. The rearrangement uses TRBV7-8 and TRBJ2-3, with 8 bases lining up with TRBD2. Germline assignment: CDR1 SGHVS and CDR2 FQNEAQ. V lost 7 bases and J lost 0; bases outside the gene matches: 9. The CDR3 is 16 residues long.

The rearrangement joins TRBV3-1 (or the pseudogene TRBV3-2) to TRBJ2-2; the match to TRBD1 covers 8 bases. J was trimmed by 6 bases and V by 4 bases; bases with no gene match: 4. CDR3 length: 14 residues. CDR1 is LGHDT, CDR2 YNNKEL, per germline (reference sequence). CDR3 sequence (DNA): TGTGCCAGCAGCCCGCGACAGGGGTCCGGGGAGCTGTTTTTT. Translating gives CASSPRQGSGELFF.

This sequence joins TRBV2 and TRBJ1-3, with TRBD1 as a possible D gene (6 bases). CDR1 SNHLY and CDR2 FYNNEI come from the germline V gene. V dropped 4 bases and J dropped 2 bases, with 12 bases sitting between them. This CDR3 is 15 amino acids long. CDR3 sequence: CASSVRDTPGNTIYF. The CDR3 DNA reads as TGTGCCAGCAGTGTTCGGGACACCCCTGGAAACACCATATATTTT.

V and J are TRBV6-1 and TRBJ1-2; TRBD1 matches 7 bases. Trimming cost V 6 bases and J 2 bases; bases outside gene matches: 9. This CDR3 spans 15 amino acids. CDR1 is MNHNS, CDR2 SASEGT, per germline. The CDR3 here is CASRETGTANYGYTF. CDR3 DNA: TGTGCCAGCAGAGAAACCGGGACAGCGAACTATGGCTACACCTTC.

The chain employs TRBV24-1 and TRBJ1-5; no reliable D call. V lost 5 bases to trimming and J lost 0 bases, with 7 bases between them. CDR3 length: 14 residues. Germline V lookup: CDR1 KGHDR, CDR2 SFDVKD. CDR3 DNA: TGTGCCACCAGTGTGGGCGCTAGCAATCAGCCCCAGCATTTT. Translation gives CATSVGASNQPQHF.

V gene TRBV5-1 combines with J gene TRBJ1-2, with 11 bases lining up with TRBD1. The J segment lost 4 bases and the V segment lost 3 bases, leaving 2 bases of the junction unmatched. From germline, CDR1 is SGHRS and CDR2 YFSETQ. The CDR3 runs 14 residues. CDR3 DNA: TGCGCCAGCAGCTCCGGGACAGGGGGCTATGGCTACACCTTC. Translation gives CASSSGTGGYGYTF. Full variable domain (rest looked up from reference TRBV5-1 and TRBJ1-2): KAGVTQTPRYLIKTRGQQVTLSCSPISGHRSVSWYQQTPGQGLQFLFEYFSETQRNKGNFPGRFSGRQFSNSRSEMNVSTLELGDSALYLCASSSGTGGYGYTFGSGTRLTVV.

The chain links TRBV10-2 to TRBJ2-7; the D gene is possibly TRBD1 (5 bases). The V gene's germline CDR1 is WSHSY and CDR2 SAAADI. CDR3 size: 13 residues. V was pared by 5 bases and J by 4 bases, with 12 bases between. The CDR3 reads CASSPDTSYEQYF. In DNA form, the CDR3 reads TGCGCCAGCAGTCCGGACACCTCTTACGAGCAGTACTTC.